The clone carrying this T cell receptor beta chain was detected a few times. Its antigen is currently unknown. Naive, central memory, regulatory and stem cell-like memory cells within the CD4+ compartment were sorted using CD45RO/CCR7/CD25/CD127/CD95/CD27. The data were taken from a study of beta chain features in type 1 diabetes. Study-level findings and limits: There was a moderate but significant shortening of TCRB CDR3s in all four CD4+ subsets of Type 1 diabetes patients.

Germline values: CDR1 SEHNR, CDR2 FQNEAQ (reference sequence). The ends lost 6 bases at V and 4 bases at J; junction bases unmatched: 14. The length of the CDR3 is 17 residues. cDNA synthesis used the whole RNA isolate, giving expressed TCRB sequences. TCRdb's copy holds only in-frame clones and misses some; the assay was immunoSEQ multiplex PCR. The table has some 290,000 clones, around 15% seen once. The rearrangement joins TRBV7-9 to TRBJ2-2, with 7 bases that match TRBD1. The receptor was isolated from a young man with type 1 diabetes. Sequences were obtained from naive CD4+ T cells from blood. CDR3 loop: CASRPSAQGFGTGELFF. The CDR3 DNA follows: TGTGCCAGCAGGCCATCCGCACAGGGGTTCGGCACCGGGGAGCTGTTTTTT.